The 4 T cell receptor beta chains below all came from one sample that was sequenced in a study of T cells in localized non-small cell lung cancer. The method was immunoSEQ multiplex PCR; TCRdb's version includes in-frame clones alone and lacks a portion of them. The repertoire holds about 11,000 clones, with roughly 84% as singletons. The specimen was peripheral blood, collected before any cancer treatment. These receptors were collected from a male donor older than 55 with stage III lung adenocarcinoma.

As to this clone: Distinct nucleotide sequences in the sample also encode this CDR3. This chain joins TRBV7-6 and TRBJ2-7; no definite D call. The CDR3 length is 13 residues. The V gene's germline CDR1 is SGHVS and CDR2 FNYEAQ. The germline V and J ends were trimmed by 4 bases and 9 bases, with 16 bases remaining between them. CDR3 nucleotide sequence: TGTGCCAGCAGCTCCCCGGGTAGTGAGGCGCAGTACTTC. It is translated as CASSSPGSEAQYF.

The chain carries TRBV7-2 and TRBJ2-5; 8 bases map to TRBD2. CDR3 length equals 13 residues. V shed 4 bases and J 7 bases; nucleotides not matched to a gene: 5. Germline loops: CDR1 SGHTA, CDR2 FQGNSA. The DNA for the CDR3 is TGTGCCAGCAGCTCACCCGGGGGGGGGACCCAGTACTTC. Its protein is CASSSPGGGTQYF.

This chain links TRBV19 with TRBJ1-1, with a tentative D call TRBD1 (6 bases). CDR1 is LNHDA and CDR2 is SQIVND in the germline V gene (reference sequence). Between the trimmed V and J ends, which lost 5 bases and 2 bases, there was a span of 9 bases. This CDR3 is 13 amino acids long. Here the CDR3 DNA reads TGTGCCAGTAGTTGGGGGGCAAACACTGAAGCTTTCTTT. It translates to CASSWGANTEAFF. Complete variable domain (other parts from reference TRBV19 and TRBJ1-1): DGGITQSPKYLFRKEGQNVTLSCEQNLNHDAMYWYRQDPGQGLRLIYYSQIVNDFQKGDIAEGYSVSREKKESFPLTVTSAQKNPTAFYLCASSWGANTEAFFGQGTRLTVV.

V is TRBV7-9 and J is TRBJ2-7, with a weak D call TRBD2 (6 bases). CDR3 size: 16 residues. Trimming shortened V by 0 bases and J by 9 bases, and 21 bases separated the two germline ends. Germline V lookup: CDR1 SEHNR, CDR2 FQNEAQ (reference sequence). DNA of the CDR3: TGTGCCAGCAGCTTAGCGCGGGACGGGGGATCAGGCTTGCAGTACTTC. This codes for CASSLARDGGSGLQYF.